One sample yielded the 8 T cell receptor beta chains listed below, sequenced in a study of T cells in Graves' hyperthyroidism and ophthalmopathy. Amplification of TCR beta CDR3 regions used RNA as the template. The TCR CDR3 was amplified in a first-round RT-PCR using the HTBI primer set. TCRdb called the multiplex PCR reads again in MiXCR, with one record for every CDR3 protein. The profile shows about 560,000 distinct CDR3 sequences, approximately 15% of them singletons. The material sequenced was blood. All receptors derive from a young woman with Graves' hyperthyroidism.

The chain joins TRBV18 to TRBJ2-1; the D is unclear. From germline, CDR1 is KGHSH and CDR2 LQKENI. Trimming took 6 bases from V and 9 from J, leaving 12 bases between them. The CDR3 is made up of 12 amino acids. The CDR3: CASSLQWGEQFF. The CDR3 DNA follows: TGTGCCAGCTCCCTCCAGTGGGGTGAGCAGTTCTTC.

This clonotype occurred a few times. J is TRBJ2-5 and V is TRBV6-1, with D tentatively TRBD1 (5 bases). V lost 3 bases and J 5 bases, leaving 13 bases between the germline ends. The germline CDR1 and CDR2 sequences are MNHNS and SASEGT. CDR3 size: 14 residues. The CDR3 is CASSEVGPRETQYF. CDR3 DNA: TGTGCCAGCAGTGAGGTGGGGCCTCGGGAGACCCAGTACTTC.

This rearrangement joins TRBV28 to TRBJ1-6; 8 bases line up with TRBD1. The CDR3 is 13 residues long. CDR1 MDHEN and CDR2 SYDVKM come from the germline V gene. The J segment lost 10 bases and the V segment lost 3 bases, leaving 2 bases of the junction unmatched. As DNA, the CDR3 is TGTGCCAGCAGTTTTTCAGGGGGCTCACCCCTCCACTTT. This codes for CASSFSGGSPLHF.

This clonotype was observed once. The V call is TRBV30, the J call TRBJ1-1, with D perhaps TRBD1 (5 bases). The CDR3 totals 14 residues. V dropped 1 base and J dropped 5 bases, with 14 bases sitting between them. Germline loops: CDR1 GTSNPN, CDR2 SVGIG (reference sequence). The CDR3, as DNA: TGTGCCTGGAGTGCTTCGAGAGGACAAACTGAAGCTTTCTTT. As protein: CAWSASRGQTEAFF.

This clonotype was picked up many times. This chain uses TRBV5-1 with TRBJ2-1; a weak D match, TRBD2 (7 bases). CDR1 is SGHRS and CDR2 is YFSETQ in the germline V gene. V lost 1 base to trimming and J lost 1 base, with 12 bases between them. The CDR3 totals 16 residues. In DNA, the CDR3 is TGCGCCAGCAGCTTGACCGGGGGGCAGTCCTACAATGAGCAGTTCTTC. Encoded protein: CASSLTGGQSYNEQFF.

This clonotype was counted at least ten times. This chain joins TRBV12-3 or TRBV12-4 and TRBJ2-5, with unresolved D. The CDR3 consists of 15 residues. Deletions cut 2 bases from V and 5 bases from J, with 15 bases between. The CDR3 DNA follows: TGTGCCAGCAGTTTAATGGGCGGTGCCCGGGAGACCCAGTACTTC. This gives the protein CASSLMGGARETQYF.

This clonotype came up many times. V usage is TRBV7-2 and J usage is TRBJ1-1, with D possibly being TRBD1 (5 bases). The CDR3 runs to 17 residues. The germline CDR1 and CDR2 sequences are SGHTA and FQGNSA. Trimming removed 5 bases from V and 4 bases from J, with 23 bases in between. For the CDR3, the DNA is TGTGCCAGCAGCCCTACCTTCGCCGGGGGAGGCGGCACTGAAGCTTTCTTT. Protein product: CASSPTFAGGGGTEAFF.

The J gene is TRBJ2-1, the V gene TRBV9; D unresolved. CDR1 is SGDLS and CDR2 is YYNGEE in the germline V gene. Trimming stripped 4 bases from V and 1 base from J, with 12 bases between. This CDR3 region has 15 residues. This CDR3 reads CASSPLAASYNEQFF. In nucleotides, the CDR3 is TGTGCCAGCAGCCCCTTAGCCGCGTCCTACAATGAGCAGTTCTTC. The complete variable domain, with remaining parts taken from reference TRBV9 and TRBJ2-1, reads DSGVTQTPKHLITATGQRVTLRCSPRSGDLSVYWYQQSLDQGLQFLIQYYNGEERAKGNILERFSAQQFPDLHSELNLSSLELGDSALYFCASSPLAASYNEQFFGPGTRLTVL.